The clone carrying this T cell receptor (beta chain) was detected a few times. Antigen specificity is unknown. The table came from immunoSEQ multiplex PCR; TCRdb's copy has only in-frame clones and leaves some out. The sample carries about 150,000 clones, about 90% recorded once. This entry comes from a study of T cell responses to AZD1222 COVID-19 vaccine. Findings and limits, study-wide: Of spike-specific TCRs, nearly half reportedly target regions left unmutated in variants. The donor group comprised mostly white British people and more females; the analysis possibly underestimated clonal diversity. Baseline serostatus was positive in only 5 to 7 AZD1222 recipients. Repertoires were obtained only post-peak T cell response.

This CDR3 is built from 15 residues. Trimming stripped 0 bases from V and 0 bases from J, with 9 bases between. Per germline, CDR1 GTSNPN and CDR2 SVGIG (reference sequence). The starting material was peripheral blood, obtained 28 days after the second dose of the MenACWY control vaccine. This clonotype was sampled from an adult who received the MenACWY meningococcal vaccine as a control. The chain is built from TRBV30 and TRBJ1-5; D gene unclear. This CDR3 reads CAWSVGLSSNQPQHF. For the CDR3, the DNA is TGTGCCTGGAGTGTAGGGTTATCTAGCAATCAGCCCCAGCATTTT.